This T cell receptor (beta chain) was recovered during a study of blood T cell repertoires in COVID-19. This CDR3 is 13 amino acids long. Germline-derived CDR1 and CDR2 are LNHDA and SQIVND (reference sequence). The V segment lost 5 bases and the J segment 6 bases; nucleotides outside the gene matches: 6. Per the original data handling: Reference gene primers were amplified, and this amplification served to estimate nucleated cell counts. Profiling relied on immunoSEQ multiplex PCR, and the TCRdb table lists in-frame clones only, not all of them. The D gene and trimming were derived from the DNA, and the V and J assignments and clone size from that table. The sample yields 120,000 to 150,000 clones, 84% seen once.

The source of this sequence is a woman between 45 and 60 years old who had been exposed to COVID-19. The V gene is TRBV19, the J gene TRBJ1-2; 7 nucleotides line up with TRBD1. The sequenced sample was PBMCs or T cells enriched from blood (not recorded which). The CDR3 reads CASSARQGDGYTF. The DNA for the CDR3 is TGTGCCAGTAGTGCCCGACAGGGAGATGGCTACACCTTC.